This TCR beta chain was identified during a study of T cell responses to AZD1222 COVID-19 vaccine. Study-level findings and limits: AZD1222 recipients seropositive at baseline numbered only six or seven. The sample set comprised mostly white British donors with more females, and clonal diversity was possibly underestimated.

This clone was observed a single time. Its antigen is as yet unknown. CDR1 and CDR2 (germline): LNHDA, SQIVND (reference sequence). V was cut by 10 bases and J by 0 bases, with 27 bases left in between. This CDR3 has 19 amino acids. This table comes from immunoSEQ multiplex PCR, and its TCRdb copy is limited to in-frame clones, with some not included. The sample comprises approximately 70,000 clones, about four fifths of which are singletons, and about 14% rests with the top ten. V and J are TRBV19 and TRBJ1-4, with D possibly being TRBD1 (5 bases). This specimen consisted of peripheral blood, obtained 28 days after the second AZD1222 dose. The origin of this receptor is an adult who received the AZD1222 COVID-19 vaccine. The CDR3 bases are TGTGCCACCATGTCCTCCCGCGGGAGGGACCGTGCAACTAATGAAAAACTGTTTTTT. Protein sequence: CATMSSRGRDRATNEKLFF.